This paragraph reports one TCR beta chain. This clonotype was detected only a few times. Its antigen is currently not known. No base quality information exists; no much larger clone differs at one position. This entry is derived from a study of T cell repertoires in cytomegalovirus infection (dated by TCRdb to about 2019). Notes on the research overall: Donor HLA type was relevant to the analysis, because carriage of CMV infection together with the matching HLA type was indicated by public TCR beta signatures.

CDR1 and CDR2, looked up from the germline V gene, are LGHNT and FRNRAP. Including cysteine and phenylalanine, the CDR3 has 15 amino acids. Of the read, only the CDR3 DNA is kept; its 45 bases are in frame from base 1. Trimming takes 4 bases from V and 5 bases from J, and the germline ends sit 17 bases apart. Results the study describes overall, beyond this receptor: In both this cohort and an independent roughly 330-donor cohort, the cumulative frequency of public TCR beta family members distinguished carriers of CMV infection plus the relevant HLA type. The ex vivo response was dominated by HLA-C-restricted CMV-specific TCR beta clonotypes, which also provided the single most frequent clonotype in two of eight donors.

Sequencing used an Illumina HiSeq 1500. Starting from the raw public reads, TCRdb applied fastp trimming at Q25, assembled clones with MiXCR and retained in-frame beta chains. When rows share a CDR3 protein, they turn into one entry using the most common DNA and genes. The sample table holds roughly 200,000 distinct CDR3 sequences, of which about a sixth were seen once. 20% to 25% of the sample goes to the ten largest clones. The material sequenced was CD8+ T cells from PBMCs. This sequence uses TRBV12-5 and TRBJ2-5; D gene: possibly TRBD1, on 6 matching bases. This receptor was obtained from a human donor in good health (CMV status not recorded). Some clones in this sample may be carry-over from other donors' samples. The DNA sequence follows: TGTGCTAGTGGTTCCACTGGGGGCCGCCGGGAGACCCAGTACTTC. The resulting protein is CASGSTGGRRETQYF.